One sample yielded the 25 T cell receptor beta chains listed below, sequenced in a study of T cells expressing NK-cell markers. With the 5' RACE reads reprocessed, TCRdb shows one record per CDR3 protein and no DNA. Found here are more than 400,000 distinct CDR3 sequences; the top ten clones hold 6% to 9.5%. The sequenced sample consisted of blood T cells: a sorted CD56 or NKG2C T cell subset, CD4+ or CD8+ T cells, or bulk PBMC T cells (not recorded which). Source of these receptors: a woman between 18 and 75 years old in good health.

The chain recombines TRBV7-2 with TRBJ2-5; TCRdb's assignment of TRBD1 cannot be checked, as there is no DNA. Germline V lookup: CDR1 SGHTA, CDR2 FQGNSA. CDR3 length equals 14 residues. CDR3 loop: CASSMDSHQETQYF.

The chain uses TRBV5-1 and TRBJ2-1; without DNA, the TCRdb call of TRBD1 cannot be checked. CDR3 size: 15 residues. The germline V gene has CDR1 SGHRS and CDR2 YFSETQ. CDR3 residues: CASSLAGGSGGEQFF. The full variable domain, its missing parts supplied by reference TRBV5-1 and TRBJ2-1, is KAGVTQTPRYLIKTRGQQVTLSCSPISGHRSVSWYQQTPGQGLQFLFEYFSETQRNKGNFPGRFSGRQFSNSRSEMNVSTLELGDSALYLCASSLAGGSGGEQFFGPGTRLTVL.

This chain joins TRBV6-1 and TRBJ2-1; the D call of TRBD2 rests on TCRdb alone, since no DNA is present to check it. CDR1 is MNHNS and CDR2 is SASEGT in the germline V gene. This CDR3 has 16 amino acids. The CDR3 is CASSARLAGSYNEQFF.

The rearrangement uses TRBV6-2 or TRBV6-3 and TRBJ2-5; TCRdb's D call, TRBD2, is unchecked because there is no DNA. This CDR3 is built from 12 residues. The germline CDR1 and CDR2 sequences are MNHEY and SVGEGT. The CDR3: CASSSHQETQYF.

The chain is built from TRBV11-2 and TRBJ2-1; TCRdb's D call of TRBD2 is untestable without DNA. This CDR3 contains 16 residues. Germline assignment: CDR1 SGHAT and CDR2 FQNNGV. The CDR3: CASRSFGLGRVNEQFF.

This rearrangement joins TRBV7-6 to TRBJ2-6; TCRdb selects TRBD1, and the lack of DNA leaves this call unchecked. Germline V lookup: CDR1 SGHVS, CDR2 FNYEAQ. The CDR3 has 16 amino acids. This CDR3 reads CASSLEGGIGANVLTF. Based on the CDR3 plus reference TRBV7-6 and TRBJ2-6, the full variable domain is GAGVSQSPRYKVTKRGQDVALRCDPISGHVSLYWYRQALGQGPEFLTYFNYEAQQDKSGLPNDRFSAERPEGSISTLTIQRTEQRDSAMYRCASSLEGGIGANVLTFGAGSRLTVL.

This chain connects TRBV14 to TRBJ2-7; TCRdb proposes TRBD1, but this gene call is untestable without DNA. Germline CDR1 is SGHDN and CDR2 is FVKESK. The CDR3 has 15 residues. The CDR3 sequence is CASSRTGQGVYEQYF.

This chain links TRBV5-1 with TRBJ2-2; TCRdb reports TRBD2, a call that lacks DNA to check it against. CDR1 SGHRS and CDR2 YFSETQ come from the germline V gene. The CDR3 sequence is 14 residues long. The CDR3 spells CASSRSGDTGELFF. Using reference TRBV5-1 and TRBJ2-2 for the parts outside the CDR3, the full variable domain is KAGVTQTPRYLIKTRGQQVTLSCSPISGHRSVSWYQQTPGQGLQFLFEYFSETQRNKGNFPGRFSGRQFSNSRSEMNVSTLELGDSALYLCASSRSGDTGELFFGEGSRLTVL.

This chain links TRBV19 with TRBJ2-1; with no DNA, the TCRdb D assignment of TRBD1 cannot be verified. The CDR3 length is 14 residues. Germline V CDR1 and CDR2: LNHDA, SQIVND (reference sequence). CDR3 region: CASSNSGIYNEQFF.

This chain joins TRBV4-3 and TRBJ2-2; TCRdb outputs TRBD1, but without DNA this stays unchecked. This CDR3 has 16 amino acids. Germline V gene data show CDR1 as LGHNA and CDR2 as YSLEER. CDR3 residues: CASSPSTGWYPGELFF.

The rearrangement uses TRBV29-1 and TRBJ2-7; lacking DNA, the TRBD1 call made by TCRdb goes unchecked. The CDR3 sequence is 13 residues long. Per the germline V gene, CDR1 is SQVTM and CDR2 is ANQGSEA. CDR3 loop: CSVVPGQPYEQYF.

This rearrangement joins TRBV9 to TRBJ2-1. CDR3 length: 15 residues. Germline lookup yields CDR1 SGDLS and CDR2 YYNGEE. CDR3 loop: CASSVEVAADNEQFF.

This sequence joins TRBV9 and TRBJ1-1; with no DNA, the TCRdb D assignment of TRBD1 cannot be verified. Germline V gives CDR1 SGDLS, CDR2 YYNGEE. This CDR3 region has 17 residues. CDR3 in amino acids: CASSVGLPTRGGTEAFF.

This sequence joins TRBV6-4 and TRBJ2-1; TCRdb outputs TRBD1, but without DNA this stays unchecked. The CDR3 loop spans 13 amino acids. Germline V CDR1 and CDR2: MRHNA, SNTAGT. The chain's CDR3 is CASSRDRDNEQFF.

The chain links TRBV20-1 to TRBJ1-4. CDR1 and CDR2 (germline): DFQATT, SNEGSKA (reference sequence). CDR3 length: 16 residues. The CDR3: CSARALLGLTNEKLFF.

The CDR3 loop is CATSRALAGFENIQYF. The V gene is TRBV15, the J gene TRBJ2-4; TCRdb picks TRBD2, but there is no DNA to check that call. Germline V gene sequence: CDR1 LNHNV, CDR2 YYDKDF (reference sequence). The CDR3 extends over 16 amino acids.

The chain combines TRBV19 with TRBJ2-3; absent DNA, TCRdb's TRBD1 call cannot be checked. Germline values: CDR1 LNHDA, CDR2 SQIVND (reference sequence). This CDR3 is built from 16 residues. The CDR3 is CASSIGGGRGTDTQYF.

This chain uses TRBV6-1 with TRBJ2-5; the D call of TRBD1 rests on TCRdb alone, since no DNA is present to check it. Germline V CDR1 and CDR2: MNHNS, SASEGT. CDR3 length: 13 amino acids. CDR3 amino acids: CATSLDSQETQYF.

The gene calls are TRBV6-5 and TRBJ2-1; TCRdb reports TRBD1, a call that lacks DNA to check it against. The germline V gene has CDR1 MNHEY and CDR2 SVGAGI. This CDR3 contains 15 residues. The CDR3 reads CASSYETGRIDEQFF.

The chain uses TRBV20-1 and TRBJ2-1. The germline CDR1 and CDR2 sequences are DFQATT and SNEGSKA (reference sequence). CDR3 length: 13 amino acids. The CDR3: CSPQGSSYNEQFF.

The rearrangement uses TRBV12-3 or TRBV12-4 and TRBJ1-6; the TCRdb call, TRBD1, lacks DNA for checking. This CDR3 has 15 amino acids. The CDR3: CASSHDWGSNSPLHF.

V and J are TRBV11-2 and TRBJ1-1; no DNA is available, so the TRBD1 call from TCRdb remains unchecked. This CDR3 has 15 residues. Germline CDR1 and CDR2: SGHAT and FQNNGV. The CDR3 loop reads CASSLRQAAPLEAFF.

V gene TRBV7-8 combines with J gene TRBJ2-3; TCRdb gives TRBD2 as the D gene, but with no DNA this cannot be confirmed. Germline V gene sequence: CDR1 SGHVS, CDR2 FQNEAQ. This CDR3 is built from 16 residues. This CDR3 reads CASSIPTSPRGDTQYF.

The chain has TRBV27 and TRBJ2-1; the TCRdb call, TRBD2, lacks DNA for checking. The CDR3 has 16 residues. Germline CDR1 is MNHEY and CDR2 is SMNVEV (reference sequence). The CDR3 protein is CASSGAVAGGYHEQFF.

This CDR3 is CASRASGGPDTQYF. The chain is built from TRBV12-3 or TRBV12-4 and TRBJ2-3; TCRdb's D gene call, TRBD2, goes unchecked for lack of DNA. This CDR3 comprises 14 residues.